Presented here are 20 T cell receptor beta chains from one specimen sequenced in a study of OX40 agonist ivuxolimab in advanced cancers. Library construction relied on the immunoSEQ multiplex PCR assay. Not all clones reach the TCRdb copy of this immuneACCESS table, which keeps in-frame sequences only. Checked studies attribute under half of the gap to unresolved V genes and leave the rest unexplained. The sample table shows 90,000 to 100,000 clones, and roughly 87% are seen once. Clones ranked in the top ten supply about 0.3% of the sample. Specimen: CD4+ or CD8+ T cells sorted from blood, collected in a trial of the OX40 agonist ivuxolimab. Receptors originate from an adult with an advanced solid tumor such as melanoma, head and neck, liver or kidney cancer.

The rearrangement uses TRBV10-3 and TRBJ2-7, with 7 bases that match TRBD1. The CDR3 covers 13 residues. Per germline, CDR1 ENHRY and CDR2 SYGVKD. The V segment lost 7 bases and the J segment 3 bases; nucleotides outside the gene matches: 6. CDR3 sequence: CAITSTGDYEQYF. The CDR3 DNA reads TGTGCCATCACTTCTACAGGGGACTACGAGCAGTACTTC.

This chain connects TRBV7-3 to TRBJ2-1; TRBD2 aligns across 9 bases. The V and J ends lost 6 bases and 2 bases, in that order; junction bases with no gene match: 5. Germline CDR1 SGHTA, CDR2 FQGTGA. The CDR3 spans 15 residues. CDR3 residues: CASSRLAETYNEQFF. CDR3 sequence (DNA): TGTGCCAGCAGTCGACTAGCGGAGACCTACAATGAGCAGTTCTTC.

This clone was seen only once. This chain links TRBV5-1 with TRBJ2-7; 10 bases agree with TRBD1. Trimming removed 1 base from V and 6 bases from J; junction bases left unmatched: 4. The CDR3 is 14 amino acids. Germline V gene sequence: CDR1 SGHRS, CDR2 YFSETQ. In DNA, the CDR3 is TGCGCCAGCAGCTTGACGGGACAGGGGCTCGAGCAGTACTTC. Its protein product is CASSLTGQGLEQYF.

The chain links TRBV7-2 to TRBJ1-2; D is uncertain. The germline gives CDR1 SGHTA, CDR2 FQGNSA. The CDR3 spans 18 residues. V lost 0 bases and J 4 bases, leaving 21 bases between the germline ends. This CDR3 is CASSLAPVMRQFLYGYTF. The CDR3 nucleotides read TGTGCCAGCAGCTTAGCCCCTGTGATGAGGCAGTTCCTCTATGGCTACACCTTC.

This chain uses TRBV18 with TRBJ2-7; possibly TRBD2 for D (6 bases). The CDR3 totals 14 residues. Per germline, CDR1 KGHSH and CDR2 LQKENI. V lost 6 bases and J lost 2, with 14 bases in between. CDR3 DNA: TGTGCCAGCTCCCGAAGGGACTTCGCCTACGAGCAGTACTTC. It encodes CASSRRDFAYEQYF.

V gene TRBV29-1 combines with J gene TRBJ2-3; D is uncertain. The germline gives CDR1 SQVTM, CDR2 ANQGSEA. Trimming pared 3 bases from V and 2 bases from J, leaving 6 bases between. This CDR3 spans 12 amino acids. The CDR3 here is CSVDSPTDTQYF. As DNA, the CDR3 is TGCAGCGTTGATAGCCCCACAGATACGCAGTATTTT.

The chain joins TRBV7-2 to TRBJ2-1; D may be TRBD1 (5 bases). The CDR3 is 14 residues long. Germline values: CDR1 SGHTA, CDR2 FQGNSA. The germline V and J ends were trimmed by 4 bases and 2 bases, with 9 bases remaining between them. The CDR3 nucleotides are TGTGCCAGCAGCTATAGACAGACCTACAATGAGCAGTTCTTC. Residues: CASSYRQTYNEQFF.

V and J are TRBV5-5 and TRBJ2-1; TRBD1 aligns across 7 bases. This CDR3 spans 15 amino acids. J was trimmed by 2 bases and V by 0 bases; bases with no gene match: 2. Looked up from germline, CDR1 is SGHKS and CDR2 is YYEKEE (reference sequence). The CDR3 DNA sequence: TGTGCCAGCAGCTTGGAAACAGGGGCCTACAATGAGCAGTTCTTC. This translates into CASSLETGAYNEQFF.

This clone was counted a single time. The chain carries TRBV28 and TRBJ1-2; 10 positions agree with TRBD1. Per germline, CDR1 MDHEN and CDR2 SYDVKM. The V gene end was trimmed by 5 bases and the J gene end by 2 bases; junction bases not matched to a gene: 5. CDR3 size: 15 residues. The CDR3: CASSPRTGGNYGYTF. DNA for the CDR3: TGTGCCAGCAGTCCTCGGACAGGGGGAAACTATGGCTACACCTTC.

This clone has a handful of counts. The rearrangement uses TRBV7-2 and TRBJ1-1; D gene ambiguous. V dropped 1 base and J dropped 6 bases, with 12 bases sitting between them. CDR1 is SGHTA, CDR2 FQGNSA, per germline. This CDR3 region has 14 residues. CDR3 amino acids: CASSLGQEAPEAFF. CDR3 DNA sequence: TGTGCCAGCAGCTTAGGGCAGGAGGCCCCTGAAGCTTTCTTT.

The chain recombines TRBV5-6 with TRBJ2-1; the match to TRBD2 covers 11 bases. J gave up 7 bases and V 4 bases, and 10 bases lay outside the gene matches. The CDR3 length is 16 residues. Germline V CDR1 and CDR2: SGHDT, YYEEEE. The DNA of the CDR3 is TGTGCCAGCAGCCAACATTTTAGCGGGAGGGGAAATGAGCAGTTCTTC. It is translated as CASSQHFSGRGNEQFF.

V and J are TRBV9 and TRBJ1-6; D might be TRBD1 (5 bases). The CDR3 length is 14 residues. V lost 1 base, J lost 10 bases, and 12 bases lay in between. Germline CDR1 is SGDLS and CDR2 is YYNGEE. In DNA, the CDR3 is TGTGCCAGCAGCGTAAGGGGTGTAGGGTCACCCCTCCACTTT. Amino acids: CASSVRGVGSPLHF. Using reference TRBV9 and TRBJ1-6 for the parts outside the CDR3, the full variable domain is DSGVTQTPKHLITATGQRVTLRCSPRSGDLSVYWYQQSLDQGLQFLIQYYNGEERAKGNILERFSAQQFPDLHSELNLSSLELGDSALYFCASSVRGVGSPLHFGNGTRLTVT.

The CDR3 protein is CASSLKGGQGGEQFF. The DNA of the CDR3 is TGTGCCAGCAGCTTAAAAGGGGGACAGGGTGGTGAGCAGTTCTTC. The chain is built from TRBV7-3 and TRBJ2-1; TRBD1 matches at 9 bases. In germline, CDR1 is SGHTA, CDR2 FQGTGA. J lost 9 bases, V lost 1 base, and 7 bases had no gene match. CDR3 length: 15 amino acids.

The chain recombines TRBV6-5 with TRBJ1-4; TRBD1 aligns across 7 bases. The CDR3 contains 13 residues. Germline values: CDR1 MNHEY, CDR2 SVGAGI. Trimming took 8 bases from V and 5 from J; bases not matched to a gene: 5. Written as DNA, the CDR3 is TGTGCCAGCCGGACAGGCGGGAATGAAAAACTGTTTTTT. It specifies CASRTGGNEKLFF.

The V gene is TRBV30, the J gene TRBJ2-3; a possible D gene is TRBD2 (7 bases). V shed 2 bases and J shed 5 bases, with 17 bases lying between them. CDR3 length: 15 residues. The germline V gene has CDR1 GTSNPN and CDR2 SVGIG (reference sequence). The CDR3 loop reads CAWSPRGGPRDTQYF. The CDR3 bases are TGTGCCTGGAGTCCTCGCGGGGGCCCTAGAGATACGCAGTATTTT.

V gene TRBV28 combines with J gene TRBJ2-1; D possibly matches TRBD1 or TRBD2 (6 bases each). Germline V gene sequence: CDR1 MDHEN, CDR2 SYDVKM. This CDR3 is built from 17 residues. V dropped 1 base and J dropped 4 bases, with 17 bases sitting between them. The CDR3 spells CASSLLSGAQSYNEQFF. In DNA, the CDR3 is TGTGCCAGCAGTTTATTATCGGGGGCGCAGTCATACAATGAGCAGTTCTTC.

The V gene is TRBV7-2, the J gene TRBJ2-5; 7 bases line up with TRBD2. The germline gives CDR1 SGHTA, CDR2 FQGNSA. Losses at the gene ends were 8 bases for V and 5 bases for J; bases not matched to a gene: 5. The CDR3 length is 12 residues. The CDR3 here is CASGGVRETQYF. The CDR3 region has the DNA TGTGCCAGCGGGGGGGTAAGGGAGACCCAGTACTTC. The variable domain in full, with the rest retrieved from reference TRBV7-2 and TRBJ2-5, is GAGVSQSPSNKVTEKGKDVELRCDPISGHTALYWYRQSLGQGLEFLIYFQGNSAPDKSGLPSDRFSAERTGGSVSTLTIQRTQQEDSAVYLCASGGVRETQYFGPGTRLLVL.

This rearrangement joins TRBV29-1 to TRBJ2-7, with 7 bases identical to TRBD1. The CDR3 is 13 residues long. The germline V gene has CDR1 SQVTM and CDR2 ANQGSEA. Germline trimming cut 4 bases from V and 3 bases from J; bases unmatched to any gene: 6. CDR3: CSVARGGNYEQYF. Here the CDR3 DNA reads TGCAGCGTTGCAAGAGGGGGCAACTACGAGCAGTACTTC.

This clone has just a few counts. CDR3 residues: CASSRDRSNTEAFF. CDR3 sequence (DNA): TGTGCCAGCAGCCGCGACAGGTCAAACACTGAAGCTTTCTTT. The chain carries TRBV7-9 and TRBJ1-1; weak D call: TRBD1 (6 bases). Germline V CDR1 and CDR2: SEHNR, FQNEAQ (reference sequence). The V end was cut by 5 bases, the J end by 2 bases, with 12 bases between. The CDR3 sequence is 14 residues long.

The chain links TRBV30 to TRBJ1-5, with D tentatively TRBD1 (6 bases). CDR1 is GTSNPN, CDR2 SVGIG, per germline (reference sequence). The CDR3 is made up of 17 amino acids. The V gene lost 5 bases and the J gene lost 0 bases, with 20 bases spanning the gap. This CDR3 is CAWDRDTGPYSNQPQHF. Written as DNA, the CDR3 is TGTGCCTGGGACCGGGACACCGGGCCCTATAGCAATCAGCCCCAGCATTTT. The whole variable domain, remainder taken from reference TRBV30 and TRBJ1-5, is SQTIHQWPATLVQPVGSPLSLECTVEGTSNPNLYWYRQAAGRGLQLLFYSVGIGQISSEVPQNLSASRPQDRQFILSSKKLLLSDSGFYLCAWDRDTGPYSNQPQHFGDGTRLSIL.